Shown below are 17 T cell receptor beta chains from a single sample sequenced in a study of OX40 agonist ivuxolimab in advanced cancers. The data were produced by immunoSEQ multiplex PCR, yet TCRdb's version contains in-frame clones alone and is incomplete. The sample includes some 70,000 clones, approximately 90% of them seen just once. The sequencing here drew on CD4+ or CD8+ T cells sorted from blood, taken in a trial of the OX40 agonist ivuxolimab. The receptors originated from an adult with an advanced solid tumor such as melanoma, head and neck, liver or kidney cancer.

The genes are TRBV6-6 and TRBJ2-6, with a possible D match to TRBD2 (5 bases). With 4 bases removed from V and 3 bases from J, the gap between germline ends came to 7 bases. The CDR3 has 14 amino acids. In germline, CDR1 is MNHNY, CDR2 SVGAGI (reference sequence). The CDR3 coding sequence is TGTGCCAGCAGTTCCGGGGATGGGGCCAACGTCCTGACTTTC. It specifies CASSSGDGANVLTF.

This sequence joins TRBV30 and TRBJ2-7, with a weak D call TRBD1 (6 bases). Trimming stripped 6 bases from V and 0 bases from J, with 9 bases between. This CDR3 region has 12 residues. Germline V gene data show CDR1 as GTSNPN and CDR2 as SVGIG (reference sequence). This chain's CDR3 is CACRTASYEQYF. CDR3 bases: TGTGCCTGCAGGACAGCCTCCTACGAGCAGTACTTC. The whole variable domain, remainder taken from reference TRBV30 and TRBJ2-7, is SQTIHQWPATLVQPVGSPLSLECTVEGTSNPNLYWYRQAAGRGLQLLFYSVGIGQISSEVPQNLSASRPQDRQFILSSKKLLLSDSGFYLCACRTASYEQYFGPGTRLTVT.

The V call is TRBV7-2, the J call TRBJ1-4; D unresolved. The CDR3 length is 15 residues. Germline CDR1 is SGHTA and CDR2 is FQGNSA. Trimming took 5 bases from V and 6 from J, leaving 16 bases between them. The CDR3 reads CASSVGRLWDEKLFF. The CDR3 bases are TGTGCCAGCAGCGTAGGTCGTCTCTGGGATGAAAAACTGTTTTTT. Full variable domain (remainder filled in from reference TRBV7-2 and TRBJ1-4): GAGVSQSPSNKVTEKGKDVELRCDPISGHTALYWYRQSLGQGLEFLIYFQGNSAPDKSGLPSDRFSAERTGGSVSTLTIQRTQQEDSAVYLCASSVGRLWDEKLFFGSGTQLSVL.

The J gene is TRBJ2-3, the V gene TRBV4-1, with TRBD1 as a possible D gene (5 bases). There are 14 residues in the CDR3. The germline V and J ends were trimmed by 2 bases and 4 bases, with 10 bases remaining between them. Germline lookup yields CDR1 MGHRA and CDR2 YSYEKL. In DNA, the CDR3 is TGCGCCAGCAGCCAACCCCGACAGTCAGATACGCAGTATTTT. Translation gives CASSQPRQSDTQYF.

The V gene is TRBV29-1, the J gene TRBJ1-2; weak D call: TRBD1 (5 bases). CDR1 SQVTM and CDR2 ANQGSEA come from the germline V gene. The CDR3 is made up of 13 amino acids. Trimming left V 3 bases short and J 8 bases short, with 16 bases between. The DNA of the CDR3 is TGCAGCGTTGAGGTGGCAGGGCCCGGGGGCTACACCTTC. Translated: CSVEVAGPGGYTF.

Details on this clone: One junction end disagrees with the germline gene, perhaps due to a read error. The rearrangement uses TRBV6-6 and TRBJ2-7; TRBD2 matches 8 bases. The CDR3 runs to 12 residues. Per germline, CDR1 MNHNY and CDR2 SVGAGI (reference sequence). CDR3 DNA sequence: TGTGCCAGCAGTTACTCGACCGGGAGGGTAATCTTC. It is translated as CASSYSTGRVIF.

The chain couples TRBV21-1 to TRBJ2-1; the tabulated D call, TRBD2, remains unverified against the DNA. TRBV21-1 is an annotated pseudogene. The CDR3 has 14 residues. As DNA, the CDR3 is TGTGCCAGCAGCGACGGACTAGTCGGCAATGAGCAGTTCTTC. It yields the protein CASSDGLVGNEQFF.

The chain employs TRBV9 and TRBJ2-1; TRBD2 agrees at 10 bases. The CDR3 is made up of 14 amino acids. The J segment lost 9 bases and the V segment lost 6 bases, leaving 9 bases of the junction unmatched. Per germline, CDR1 SGDLS and CDR2 YYNGEE. This CDR3 is CASNIGLAASEQFF. DNA of the CDR3: TGTGCCAGCAATATCGGACTAGCGGCAAGTGAGCAGTTCTTC.

The chain's CDR3 is CASSLGDGNNQPQHF. The CDR3 DNA sequence: TGTGCCAGCAGCTTAGGGGACGGCAACAATCAGCCCCAGCATTTT. The chain joins TRBV11-3 to TRBJ1-5; tentative D call: TRBD1 (5 bases). Per germline, CDR1 SGHNT and CDR2 YENEEA. V gave up 1 base and J gave up 3 bases, with 10 bases separating them. This CDR3 comprises 15 residues. The full variable domain, its missing parts supplied by reference TRBV11-3 and TRBJ1-5, is EAGVVQSPRYKIIEKKQPVAFWCNPISGHNTLYWYLQNLGQGPELLIRYENEEAVDDSQLPKDRFSAERLKGVDSTLKIQPAELGDSAVYLCASSLGDGNNQPQHFGDGTRLSIL.

The rearrangement uses TRBV30 and TRBJ1-3, with D possibly matching TRBD1 (6 bases). The CDR3 extends over 14 amino acids. CDR1 and CDR2 (germline): GTSNPN, SVGIG (reference sequence). Trimming took 1 base from V and 4 from J, leaving 11 bases between them. CDR3 loop: CAWSAGEPGNTIYF. DNA of the CDR3: TGTGCCTGGAGTGCAGGGGAGCCCGGAAACACCATATATTTT.

The rearrangement links TRBV11-2 to TRBJ2-5; D may correspond to TRBD1 or TRBD2 (6 bases each). Trimming cost V 0 bases and J 7 bases, with 24 bases left between them. Germline CDR1 reads SGHAT; CDR2 reads FQNNGV. This CDR3 has 18 amino acids. CDR3 region: CASSLDTGAGERSGTQYF. Written as DNA, the CDR3 is TGTGCCAGCAGCTTAGATACGGGGGCCGGGGAGCGATCAGGGACCCAGTACTTC.

J is TRBJ2-5 and V is TRBV10-3; 8 nucleotides agree with TRBD2. The CDR3 loop spans 16 amino acids. Trimming at V came to 6 bases and at J to 1 base, leaving 10 bases not matched to a gene. Germline values: CDR1 ENHRY, CDR2 SYGVKD. The CDR3 spells CAISQDAGGAQETQYF. In DNA form, the CDR3 reads TGTGCCATCAGCCAAGACGCCGGGGGGGCCCAAGAGACCCAGTACTTC.

V is TRBV7-2 and J is TRBJ2-5, with TRBD2 matching over 7 bases. The CDR3 sequence is 14 residues long. CDR1 and CDR2 (germline): SGHTA, FQGNSA. V shed 3 bases and J 2 bases; nucleotides not matched to a gene: 3. The CDR3 sequence is CASSLGAGQETQYF. The CDR3 DNA reads TGTGCCAGCAGCTTGGGAGCGGGACAAGAGACCCAGTACTTC.

V usage is TRBV2 and J usage is TRBJ1-1, with D maybe TRBD1 (6 bases). Germline CDR1 and CDR2: SNHLY and FYNNEI. Trimming left V 2 bases short and J 1 base short, with 11 bases between. The CDR3 spans 15 residues. The CDR3 protein is CASSEMGDKNTEAFF. In nucleotides, the CDR3 is TGTGCCAGCAGTGAAATGGGGGACAAGAACACTGAAGCTTTCTTT.

The chain joins TRBV6-5 to TRBJ2-3; a possible D gene is TRBD2 (5 bases). The CDR3 extends over 15 amino acids. CDR1 is MNHEY, CDR2 SVGAGI, per germline. V lost 3 bases to trimming and J lost 0 bases, with 10 bases between them. This CDR3 reads CASSYWRSSTDTQYF. The CDR3 DNA follows: TGTGCCAGCAGTTATTGGAGGTCTAGCACAGATACGCAGTATTTT.

The chain is built from TRBV11-3 and TRBJ2-5; 15 nucleotides match TRBD2. The germline V gene encodes CDR1 SGHNT and CDR2 YENEEA. V was clipped by 1 base and J by 4 bases; unmatched bases: 4. The CDR3 extends over 17 amino acids. This CDR3 reads CASSLGLGLAGGETQYF. CDR3 bases: TGTGCCAGCAGCTTAGGTTTGGGACTAGCGGGAGGAGAGACCCAGTACTTC.

The chain joins TRBV10-3 to TRBJ2-7; D possibly corresponds to TRBD2 (6 bases). The CDR3 consists of 12 residues. Trimming cost V 11 bases and J 5 bases, with 16 bases left between them. Germline-derived CDR1 and CDR2 are ENHRY and SYGVKD. The CDR3 is CASIYGGHEQYF. The CDR3 DNA reads TGTGCCTCCATATACGGGGGACACGAGCAGTACTTC.